The 19 T cell receptor beta chains below were found in one sample sequenced in a study of blood T cell repertoires in COVID-19. This table comes from immunoSEQ multiplex PCR, and its TCRdb copy is limited to in-frame clones, with some not included. The table records about 86,000 clones, more than 75% of them present only once. The specimen sequenced was peripheral blood. All receptors derive from a human donor in a cohort sampled during active COVID-19.

This chain connects TRBV19 to TRBJ1-1; possibly TRBD1 for D (6 bases). CDR1 LNHDA and CDR2 SQIVND come from the germline V gene (reference sequence). The V gene lost 5 bases and the J gene lost 0 bases, with 13 bases spanning the gap. The CDR3 is made up of 15 amino acids. The CDR3 loop reads CASSQPGHLNTEAFF. Here the CDR3 DNA reads TGTGCCAGTAGTCAGCCGGGACATTTGAACACTGAAGCTTTCTTT.

The rearrangement uses TRBV27 and TRBJ2-7; 7 positions match TRBD2. Losses at the gene ends were 2 bases for V and 2 bases for J; bases not matched to a gene: 6. Germline lookup yields CDR1 MNHEY and CDR2 SMNVEV (reference sequence). This CDR3 comprises 15 residues. The CDR3 loop reads CASSLVASGPYEQYF. DNA for the CDR3: TGTGCCAGCAGTTTAGTGGCTAGCGGCCCCTACGAGCAGTACTTC.

The chain joins TRBV6-6 to TRBJ2-7; TRBD1 matches at 10 bases. Germline loops: CDR1 MNHNY, CDR2 SVGAGI (reference sequence). J lost 6 bases, V lost 5 bases, and 4 bases had no gene match. This CDR3 is built from 13 residues. The CDR3 sequence is CASSRQGAGEQYF. CDR3 in DNA: TGTGCCAGCAGTCGACAGGGGGCTGGCGAGCAGTACTTC.

J is TRBJ2-3 and V is TRBV28, with D hard to call. Looked up from germline, CDR1 is MDHEN and CDR2 is SYDVKM. This CDR3 is 13 amino acids long. The V end lost 3 bases, the J end lost 2 bases, and 6 bases lay between the germline ends. The CDR3 coding sequence is TGTGCCAGCAGTTTCGGTTTCACAGATACGCAGTATTTT. Translation gives CASSFGFTDTQYF. The whole variable domain, filled in from reference TRBV28 and TRBJ2-3, reads DVKVTQSSRYLVKRTGEKVFLECVQDMDHENMFWYRQDPGLGLRLIYFSYDVKMKEKGDIPEGYSVSREKKERFSLILESASTNQTSMYLCASSFGFTDTQYFGPGTRLTVL.

The V call is TRBV10-3, the J call TRBJ1-5, with TRBD1 as a possible D gene (6 bases). Germline V lookup: CDR1 ENHRY, CDR2 SYGVKD. The CDR3 loop spans 15 amino acids. V was clipped by 3 bases and J by 7 bases, with 16 bases between them. In DNA, the CDR3 is TGTGCCATCAGTGAACAGGCGGGGGCGGGACAGCCCCAGCATTTT. It yields the protein CAISEQAGAGQPQHF.

This chain links TRBV27 with TRBJ2-7, with TRBD1 as a possible D gene (5 bases). The CDR3 spans 13 residues. V shed 1 base and J shed 3 bases, with 7 bases lying between them. CDR1 is MNHEY, CDR2 SMNVEV, per germline (reference sequence). CDR3 amino acids: CASSLWGGYEQYF. DNA for the CDR3: TGTGCCAGCAGTTTATGGGGCGGCTACGAGCAGTACTTC.

CDR3 protein: CASSYNEASGGYEQYF. CDR3 sequence (DNA): TGTGCCAGCAGTTACAATGAGGCTAGCGGAGGGTACGAGCAGTACTTC. The gene calls are TRBV6-6 and TRBJ2-7; 7 bases are a match to TRBD2. In germline, CDR1 is MNHNY, CDR2 SVGAGI (reference sequence). This CDR3 is 16 amino acids long. The V and J ends lost 2 bases and 4 bases, in that order; junction bases with no gene match: 11.

The J gene is TRBJ2-7, the V gene TRBV9, with D uncertain. The CDR3 spans 16 residues. The germline V gene has CDR1 SGDLS and CDR2 YYNGEE. V lost 0 bases and J 4 bases, leaving 17 bases between the germline ends. The CDR3 nucleotides are TGTGCCAGCAGCGTAGGCGGAGTAGAGGCCTTTTACGAGCAGTACTTC. Amino acid sequence: CASSVGGVEAFYEQYF.

The chain is built from TRBV25-1 and TRBJ2-2; possibly TRBD1 for D (5 bases). This CDR3 contains 13 residues. Trimming stripped 3 bases from V and 6 bases from J, with 8 bases between. Germline V gives CDR1 MGHDK, CDR2 SYGVNS. CDR3 protein: CASSEQGSGELFF. The CDR3 DNA follows: TGTGCCAGCAGTGAGCAGGGTTCCGGGGAGCTGTTTTTT.

The chain couples TRBV28 to TRBJ2-7, with TRBD2 matching over 9 bases. The V segment lost 3 bases and the J segment 2 bases; nucleotides outside the gene matches: 5. CDR1 and CDR2 from the germline V gene are MDHEN and SYDVKM. CDR3 length equals 15 residues. The CDR3 DNA reads TGTGCCAGCAGTTTTGGGGCGGGAGGGACCTACGAGCAGTACTTC. Amino acid sequence: CASSFGAGGTYEQYF.

This chain uses TRBV27 with TRBJ1-5; D is ambiguous. Germline V gene lookup returns CDR1 MNHEY and CDR2 SMNVEV (reference sequence). This CDR3 contains 13 residues. Deletions cut 2 bases from V and 6 bases from J, with 8 bases between. CDR3 sequence (DNA): TGTGCCAGCAGTTTAGAGGGAATTCAGCCCCAGCATTTT. This sequence encodes CASSLEGIQPQHF.

The chain couples TRBV29-1 to TRBJ2-3; 8 positions agree with TRBD2. CDR3 length: 14 amino acids. Germline V gene sequence: CDR1 SQVTM, CDR2 ANQGSEA. The V and J ends lost 4 bases and 4 bases, in that order; junction bases with no gene match: 7. The CDR3 nucleotides read TGCAGCGTTGGAGGGGGACTAGAGGCAGATACGCAGTATTTT. It specifies CSVGGGLEADTQYF.

The rearrangement joins TRBV5-6 to TRBJ1-2, with a possible D match to TRBD1 (6 bases). Germline CDR1 reads SGHDT; CDR2 reads YYEEEE. V dropped 5 bases and J dropped 11 bases, with 25 bases sitting between them. The CDR3 is 15 amino acids. The CDR3 loop reads CASSRRPGGRVGYTF. The DNA of the CDR3 is TGTGCCAGCAGTCGCAGGCCCGGGGGGCGCGTAGGTTACACCTTC.

The chain couples TRBV19 to TRBJ1-1, with no clear D. Germline loops: CDR1 LNHDA, CDR2 SQIVND (reference sequence). The CDR3 loop spans 13 amino acids. V was cut by 6 bases and J by 4 bases, with 12 bases left in between. The CDR3 DNA reads as TGTGCCAGTAGCGGGAGGGAGGGCACTGAAGCTTTCTTT. It encodes CASSGREGTEAFF.

The V and J genes are TRBV5-1 and TRBJ2-7, with D perhaps matching TRBD2 (6 bases). CDR3 size: 12 residues. CDR1 SGHRS and CDR2 YFSETQ come from the germline V gene. Trimming pared 10 bases from V and 2 bases from J, leaving 13 bases between. In nucleotides, the CDR3 is TGCGCCTCTCGGGACTCAGCCTACGAGCAGTACTTC. This sequence encodes CASRDSAYEQYF.

V and J are TRBV21-1 and TRBJ1-2; TRBD1, the table's D call, lacks a check against the DNA. TRBV21-1 has pseudogene status. The CDR3 totals 15 residues. CDR3 sequence: CASSLNPRGSYGYTF. CDR3 nucleotide sequence: TGTGCCAGCAGCCTTAACCCCAGGGGGTCCTATGGCTACACCTTC.

This clone was detected a few times. V usage is TRBV11-2 and J usage is TRBJ2-3; D unclear. CDR3 size: 14 residues. The ends were cut back, 0 bases at V and 6 bases at J, with 10 bases in the middle. The germline gives CDR1 SGHAT, CDR2 FQNNGV. The chain's CDR3 is CASSLDRLWDTQYF. CDR3 DNA: TGTGCCAGCAGCTTAGACCGACTTTGGGATACGCAGTATTTT.

The CDR3 region is CASSSDIPYEQYF. The CDR3 DNA reads TGTGCCAGCAGCTCGGACATCCCCTACGAGCAGTACTTC. This chain connects TRBV7-9 to TRBJ2-7, with D possibly matching TRBD1 (5 bases). This CDR3 contains 13 residues. Between the trimmed V and J ends, which lost 4 bases and 2 bases, there was a span of 9 bases. Germline V CDR1 and CDR2: SEHNR, FQNEAQ (reference sequence).

This clone turned up a few times. The chain uses TRBV2 and TRBJ1-1, with TRBD1 matching over 11 bases. Looked up from germline, CDR1 is SNHLY and CDR2 is FYNNEI. The V and J ends lost 6 bases and 4 bases, in that order; junction bases with no gene match: 4. This CDR3 region has 14 residues. Here the CDR3 reads CASRPGQGGTEAFF. As DNA, the CDR3 is TGTGCCAGCAGGCCGGGACAGGGGGGCACTGAAGCTTTCTTT. The entire variable domain, with the rest obtained from reference TRBV2 and TRBJ1-1, is as follows: EPEVTQTPSHQVTQMGQEVILRCVPISNHLYFYWYRQILGQKVEFLVSFYNNEISEKSEIFDDQFSVERPDGSNFTLKIRSTKLEDSAMYFCASRPGQGGTEAFFGQGTRLTVV.